The 21 T cell receptor beta chains below were found in one sample sequenced in a study of T cell responses to AZD1222 COVID-19 vaccine. Data came from immunoSEQ multiplex PCR; TCRdb stores just in-frame clones and leaves some out. The profile covers more than 140,000 clones, with approximately 89% appearing a single time and about 3.4% taken by the ten largest. Sequencing used peripheral blood, obtained on day 0 of MenACWY control vaccination. These receptors originate from an adult in good health.

The V and J genes are TRBV18 and TRBJ2-2; 7 bases are shared with TRBD1. Per germline, CDR1 KGHSH and CDR2 LQKENI. This CDR3 has 16 residues. V lost 2 bases to trimming and J lost 3 bases; unmatched junction nucleotides: 6. The CDR3 region is CASSPTLGQHTGELFF. CDR3 DNA sequence: TGTGCCAGCTCACCAACTTTGGGACAGCACACCGGGGAGCTGTTTTTT. Based on the CDR3 plus reference TRBV18 and TRBJ2-2, the full variable domain is NAGVMQNPRHLVRRRGQEARLRCSPMKGHSHVYWYRQLPEEGLKFMVYLQKENIIDESGMPKERFSAEFPKEGPSILRIQQVVRGDSAAYFCASSPTLGQHTGELFFGEGSRLTVL.

The chain joins TRBV27 to TRBJ1-2; TRBD1 is a possible D gene (6 bases). This CDR3 is 16 amino acids long. Trimming took 3 bases from V and 9 from J, leaving 23 bases between them. In germline, CDR1 is MNHEY, CDR2 SMNVEV (reference sequence). The DNA for the CDR3 is TGTGCCAGCAGTTTCCTTCCGATGACAGGCGCCTTTAGCTACACCTTC. Encoded protein: CASSFLPMTGAFSYTF.

This rearrangement joins TRBV7-2 to TRBJ1-4, with 8 bases matching TRBD1. CDR3 length: 16 residues. CDR1 SGHTA and CDR2 FQGNSA come from the germline V gene. V trimming: 5 bases; J trimming: 1 base; junction bases outside the gene matches: 6. Here the CDR3 reads CASSKQGARTNEKLFF. Written as DNA, the CDR3 is TGTGCCAGCAGCAAGCAGGGGGCGCGAACTAATGAAAAACTGTTTTTT.

The J gene is TRBJ2-3, the V gene TRBV11-2, with D perhaps matching TRBD1 or TRBD2 (5 bases each). Germline V gene lookup returns CDR1 SGHAT and CDR2 FQNNGV. This CDR3 has 13 residues. V lost 11 bases, J lost 4 bases, and 16 bases lay in between. CDR3: CAARGEWADTQYF. CDR3 coding DNA: TGTGCCGCGCGAGGGGAGTGGGCAGATACGCAGTATTTT.

Of note for this clone: The junction shows a germline mismatch at one end, possibly a read error. The gene calls are TRBV11-3 and TRBJ2-3; TRBD1 matches at 8 bases. This CDR3 is built from 16 residues. Germline assignment: CDR1 SGHNT and CDR2 YENEEA. The DNA of the CDR3 is TGCGCCAGCAGCTTGTTATTGACAGGGGCTTCAGATACGCAGTATTTT. Translated: CASSLLLTGASDTQYF.

The V and J genes are TRBV6-1 and TRBJ2-3; D gene unclear. This CDR3 region has 15 residues. V lost 0 bases and J 3 bases, leaving 10 bases between the germline ends. The germline V gene has CDR1 MNHNS and CDR2 SASEGT. The CDR3 bases are TGTGCCAGCAGTGAAGCGGCAGTTTCTACAGATACGCAGTATTTT. This gives the protein CASSEAAVSTDTQYF.

V and J are TRBV4-3 and TRBJ2-1; 9 positions match TRBD2. Germline V gene data show CDR1 as LGHNA and CDR2 as YSLEER. The CDR3 has 17 amino acids. Trimming at V came to 3 bases and at J to 2 bases, leaving 8 bases not matched to a gene. Here the CDR3 reads CASSHTGTSSAYNEQFF. The CDR3 bases are TGCGCCAGCAGCCACACGGGGACTAGCTCCGCCTACAATGAGCAGTTCTTC.

This CDR3 is CASTQGASYEQYF. For the CDR3, the DNA is TGTGCCAGCACCCAGGGGGCCTCCTACGAGCAGTACTTC. The chain carries TRBV12-3 or TRBV12-4 and TRBJ2-7; TRBD1 aligns across 8 bases. V shed 7 bases and J 0 bases; nucleotides not matched to a gene: 2. The CDR3 length is 13 residues.

The CDR3 bases are TGTGCCAGCAGCCCTTACATTTACGAGCAGTACTTC. It yields the protein CASSPYIYEQYF. This sequence joins TRBV2 and TRBJ2-7, with D hard to call. Trimming removed 6 bases from V and 4 bases from J, with 10 bases in between. The CDR3 is 12 amino acids. The germline gives CDR1 SNHLY, CDR2 FYNNEI.

The chain has TRBV7-2 and TRBJ1-3, with 7 nucleotides matching TRBD1. The germline CDR1 and CDR2 sequences are SGHTA and FQGNSA. After removal of 6 bases from V and 4 bases from J, the junction contained 9 bases not matched to a gene. The CDR3 is 15 residues long. This chain's CDR3 is CASRRTTGSGNTIYF. The CDR3 coding sequence is TGTGCCAGCAGACGTACGACAGGGAGCGGAAACACCATATATTTT.

This clone was observed a handful of times. This chain links TRBV11-3 with TRBJ2-7; 9 bases line up with TRBD1. V shed 5 bases, J shed 5 bases, and the junction held 7 bases outside the gene matches. CDR3 length: 14 residues. CDR1 is SGHNT, CDR2 YENEEA, per germline. CDR3 loop: CASSQDRGSHEQYF. The CDR3, as DNA: TGTGCCAGCAGCCAGGACAGGGGCAGCCACGAGCAGTACTTC.

The chain recombines TRBV10-3 with TRBJ2-2; 9 positions agree with TRBD1. CDR1 is ENHRY, CDR2 SYGVKD, per germline. The CDR3 covers 14 residues. The J segment lost 3 bases and the V segment lost 4 bases, leaving 0 bases of the junction unmatched. Written as DNA, the CDR3 is TGTGCCATCAGTGGGGACAGGGACACCGGGGAGCTGTTTTTT. It specifies CAISGDRDTGELFF.

Here the CDR3 reads CASSIEPGVETQYF. DNA of the CDR3: TGTGCCAGTAGTATTGAACCTGGGGTAGAGACCCAGTACTTC. The chain recombines TRBV19 with TRBJ2-5; D gene unclear. Germline V gives CDR1 LNHDA, CDR2 SQIVND (reference sequence). V was cut by 3 bases and J by 4 bases, with 12 bases left in between. The CDR3 consists of 14 residues.

The gene calls are TRBV25-1 and TRBJ2-3; no definite D call. Trimming removed 5 bases at V and 2 bases at J, with 8 bases between. This CDR3 has 13 amino acids. CDR1 MGHDK and CDR2 SYGVNS come from the germline V gene. The CDR3, as DNA: TGTGCCAGCAGTAGACTGATCACAGATACGCAGTATTTT. It is translated as CASSRLITDTQYF.

The chain couples TRBV12-3 or TRBV12-4 to TRBJ2-5; D is unclear. V shed 7 bases and J shed 3 bases, with 6 bases lying between them. This CDR3 has 11 residues. The CDR3 DNA sequence: TGTGCCAGCAATTTCAAAGAGACCCAGTACTTC. Protein sequence: CASNFKETQYF.

V usage is TRBV29-1 and J usage is TRBJ1-1; 7 bases line up with TRBD1. Trimming cost V 3 bases and J 7 bases; bases outside gene matches: 8. CDR1 and CDR2 (germline): SQVTM, ANQGSEA. This CDR3 has 13 amino acids. CDR3 sequence (DNA): TGCAGCGTTGAGTCCTACAGGGGCAATGAAGCTTTCTTT. It yields the protein CSVESYRGNEAFF.

The V call is TRBV5-4, the J call TRBJ1-2; no reliable D call. Looked up from germline, CDR1 is SGHNT and CDR2 is YYREEE (reference sequence). V was trimmed by 0 bases and J by 2 bases, leaving 5 bases between them. The CDR3 loop spans 13 amino acids. CDR3 sequence reads: CASSLGKNYGYTF. Written as DNA, the CDR3 is TGTGCCAGCAGCTTGGGCAAAAACTATGGCTACACCTTC.

The chain recombines TRBV28 with TRBJ1-5, with TRBD1 identical over 10 bases. Germline V gene lookup returns CDR1 MDHEN and CDR2 SYDVKM. The CDR3 is 16 amino acids. V dropped 4 bases and J dropped 9; count of bases not matched to a gene: 12. The CDR3: CASSSTGTGARRPQHF. CDR3 coding DNA: TGTGCCAGCAGTTCGACAGGGACAGGGGCCCGGCGGCCCCAGCATTTT.

This clone was counted a few times. The chain couples TRBV7-3 to TRBJ2-1; no reliable D call. The CDR3 extends over 13 amino acids. Germline V gene lookup returns CDR1 SGHTA and CDR2 FQGTGA. The V end lost 5 bases, the J end lost 9 bases, and 14 bases lay between the germline ends. This CDR3 is CASSPGRLTEQFF. CDR3 sequence (DNA): TGTGCCAGCAGCCCCGGGCGTCTAACTGAGCAGTTCTTC.

The chain couples TRBV11-2 to TRBJ2-7, with D perhaps matching TRBD2 (6 bases). Per germline, CDR1 SGHAT and CDR2 FQNNGV. The CDR3 is 15 residues long. Trimming took off 5 bases at V and 2 bases at J, with 16 bases between the two ends. CDR3 residues: CASSPLGDFTYEQYF. CDR3 DNA: TGTGCCAGCAGCCCACTCGGGGACTTTACCTACGAGCAGTACTTC.

The chain uses TRBV5-1 and TRBJ2-2; D ambiguous. This CDR3 is 16 amino acids long. The V and J ends lost 0 bases and 6 bases respectively, with 15 bases between them. Germline CDR1 reads SGHRS; CDR2 reads YFSETQ. The chain's CDR3 is CASSLGSSANAGELFF. CDR3 nucleotides: TGCGCCAGCAGCTTGGGATCTTCGGCGAATGCCGGGGAGCTGTTTTTT.